The next 29 T cell receptor beta chains were all read from a single sample in a study of beta chain features in type 1 diabetes. Expressed TCRB transcripts got sequenced, as all isolated RNA was reverse transcribed. Libraries were prepared by immunoSEQ multiplex PCR; TCRdb keeps only in-frame clonotypes and omits some of them. The sample consists of some 200,000 clones, roughly a tenth of them appearing once. Sequencing was done on a sample of central memory CD4+ T cells from blood. All receptors come from a man in his late teens or twenties in good health.

This clone has just a few counts. The V gene is TRBV19, the J gene TRBJ2-2; 10 bases align to TRBD2. Germline CDR1 and CDR2: LNHDA and SQIVND (reference sequence). The CDR3 has 15 residues. V trimming: 7 bases; J trimming: 4 bases; junction bases outside the gene matches: 6. CDR3 nucleotides: TGTGCCAGTATGGCCCTAGCGGGAGTCACCGGGGAGCTGTTTTTT. Encoded protein: CASMALAGVTGELFF. Full variable domain (outside the CDR3, taken from reference TRBV19 and TRBJ2-2): DGGITQSPKYLFRKEGQNVTLSCEQNLNHDAMYWYRQDPGQGLRLIYYSQIVNDFQKGDIAEGYSVSREKKESFPLTVTSAQKNPTAFYLCASMALAGVTGELFFGEGSRLTVL.

This clone was seen more than once but under ten times. The sample carries other DNA sequences with the same CDR3. The V gene is TRBV5-6, the J gene TRBJ2-6; D ambiguous. V lost 2 bases and J lost 0, with 6 bases in between. The CDR3 consists of 15 residues. The germline gives CDR1 SGHDT, CDR2 YYEEEE. CDR3 amino acids: CASSLGVSGANVLTF. DNA of the CDR3: TGTGCCAGCAGCTTAGGAGTCTCTGGGGCCAACGTCCTGACTTTC. Filled out from reference TRBV5-6 and TRBJ2-6, the complete variable domain reads DAGVTQSPTHLIKTRGQQVTLRCSPKSGHDTVSWYQQALGQGPQFIFQYYEEEERQRGNFPDRFSGHQFPNYSSELNVNALLLGDSALYLCASSLGVSGANVLTFGAGSRLTVL.

This clone was counted between two and nine times. The genes are TRBV7-3 and TRBJ2-5, with no clear D. The V gene lost 5 bases and the J gene lost 1 base, with 8 bases spanning the gap. Germline V gives CDR1 SGHTA, CDR2 FQGTGA. The CDR3 contains 13 residues. CDR3 DNA: TGTGCCAGCAGCCGATCTGGCCAAGAGACCCAGTACTTC. It translates to CASSRSGQETQYF.

The genes are TRBV5-6 and TRBJ2-5; D may be TRBD2 (5 bases). In germline, CDR1 is SGHDT, CDR2 YYEEEE. Trimming left V 3 bases short and J 4 bases short, with 13 bases between. The CDR3 loop spans 14 amino acids. The CDR3 protein is CASSSGFEGETQYF. The CDR3 nucleotides are TGTGCCAGCAGCTCGGGATTCGAAGGAGAGACCCAGTACTTC.

This clone was counted many times. The rearrangement joins TRBV9 to TRBJ2-1; TRBD2 might be the D (5 bases). V was clipped by 0 bases and J by 7 bases, with 11 bases between them. This CDR3 spans 14 amino acids. Germline-derived CDR1 and CDR2 are SGDLS and YYNGEE. The DNA of the CDR3 is TGTGCCAGCAGCGTAGCACTAGACGGAAATGAGCAGTTCTTC. Translating it yields CASSVALDGNEQFF. The variable domain in full, with the rest retrieved from reference TRBV9 and TRBJ2-1, is DSGVTQTPKHLITATGQRVTLRCSPRSGDLSVYWYQQSLDQGLQFLIQYYNGEERAKGNILERFSAQQFPDLHSELNLSSLELGDSALYFCASSVALDGNEQFFGPGTRLTVL.

This clone has a handful of counts. V usage is TRBV11-2 and J usage is TRBJ2-1; 14 bases fit TRBD2. V was clipped by 4 bases and J by 4 bases; unmatched bases: 6. CDR1 is SGHAT, CDR2 FQNNGV, per germline. The CDR3 loop spans 17 amino acids. The CDR3 nucleotides are TGTGCCAGCAGCTCGGGACTAGCGGGAGTCTCGTACAATGAGCAGTTCTTC. It translates to CASSSGLAGVSYNEQFF.

Many counts were recorded for this clone. The rearrangement uses TRBV10-3 and TRBJ2-1; possible D gene TRBD1, 5 bases. The V gene lost 2 bases and the J gene lost 13 bases, with 12 bases spanning the gap. This CDR3 is built from 12 residues. Germline CDR1 and CDR2: ENHRY and SYGVKD. The CDR3 DNA reads TGTGCCATCAGTGAGGGGCAGACAGACCAGTTCTTC. Translated: CAISEGQTDQFF.

The V call is TRBV5-1, the J call TRBJ2-6; weak D call: TRBD1 (6 bases). CDR3 length equals 17 residues. V was pared by 0 bases and J by 0 bases, with 10 bases between. Per germline, CDR1 SGHRS and CDR2 YFSETQ. The CDR3 spells CASSLGTDRSGANVLTF. CDR3 DNA: TGCGCCAGCAGCTTGGGGACAGACCGCTCTGGGGCCAACGTCCTGACTTTC.

This clone turned up a few times. The chain has TRBV6-1 and TRBJ2-1; a possible D gene is TRBD2 (6 bases). CDR1 and CDR2 (germline): MNHNS, SASEGT. The CDR3 covers 14 residues. Trimming left V 2 bases short and J 10 bases short, with 15 bases between. The CDR3 sequence: CASSEIGGVGEQFF. In DNA, the CDR3 is TGTGCCAGCAGTGAAATAGGCGGGGTCGGGGAGCAGTTCTTC.

This rearrangement joins TRBV9 to TRBJ2-6; D could derive from TRBD1 or TRBD2 (5 bases each). Germline CDR1 SGDLS, CDR2 YYNGEE. CDR3 length: 16 amino acids. Trimming removed 3 bases at V and 2 bases at J, with 12 bases between. CDR3 sequence reads: CASSGGVLAGANVLTF. The CDR3 DNA reads TGTGCCAGCAGCGGAGGGGTACTGGCTGGGGCCAACGTCCTGACTTTC. Based on the CDR3 plus reference TRBV9 and TRBJ2-6, the full variable domain is DSGVTQTPKHLITATGQRVTLRCSPRSGDLSVYWYQQSLDQGLQFLIQYYNGEERAKGNILERFSAQQFPDLHSELNLSSLELGDSALYFCASSGGVLAGANVLTFGAGSRLTVL.

This clone has a handful of counts. This chain links TRBV10-3 with TRBJ2-3; 9 bases are a match to TRBD2. Germline loops: CDR1 ENHRY, CDR2 SYGVKD. The CDR3 contains 18 residues. Trimming removed 0 bases from V and 2 bases from J; junction bases left unmatched: 9. The chain's CDR3 is CAISESMSAGGITDTQYF. CDR3 coding DNA: TGTGCCATCAGTGAGTCGATGTCGGCGGGAGGGATCACAGATACGCAGTATTTT.

This clone occurred a few times. The V gene is TRBV7-2, the J gene TRBJ2-5, with 11 bases lining up with TRBD2. Germline V gene data show CDR1 as SGHTA and CDR2 as FQGNSA. The CDR3 has 16 amino acids. The J segment lost 5 bases and the V segment lost 5 bases, leaving 10 bases of the junction unmatched. DNA for the CDR3: TGTGCCAGCAGCACCAGACTAGCGGGGACTTGGGAGACCCAGTACTTC. Its translation: CASSTRLAGTWETQYF.

The CDR3 DNA follows: TGTGCCAGCAGTGAACCCGGGAGGCAGTACTTC. This codes for CASSEPGRQYF. This sequence joins TRBV2 and TRBJ2-7, with D possibly being TRBD2 (6 bases). Germline lookup yields CDR1 SNHLY and CDR2 FYNNEI. V lost 2 bases and J lost 9, with 8 bases in between. The CDR3 extends over 11 amino acids.

This clone has only a few counts. This CDR3 is CRNRHEQYF. The CDR3 nucleotides are TGCAGGAACAGGCACGAGCAGTACTTC. V is TRBV29-1 and J is TRBJ2-7; D is possibly TRBD1 (5 bases). The CDR3 sequence is 9 residues long. Germline V gene sequence: CDR1 SQVTM, CDR2 ANQGSEA.

Only a few counts were recorded for this clone. The chain couples TRBV7-2 to TRBJ2-3; D call uncertain. Germline CDR1 is SGHTA and CDR2 is FQGNSA. Trimming stripped 5 bases from V and 6 bases from J, with 9 bases between. The CDR3 has 12 residues. The CDR3, as DNA: TGTGCCAGCAGCACCCGATTCGATACGCAGTATTTT. Translated, it gives CASSTRFDTQYF.

The rearrangement uses TRBV19 and TRBJ2-3, with D maybe TRBD2 (6 bases). Germline loops: CDR1 LNHDA, CDR2 SQIVND (reference sequence). V was trimmed by 4 bases and J by 9 bases, leaving 20 bases between them. The CDR3 is 15 residues long. DNA for the CDR3: TGTGCCAGTAGTAGCCCTCGGGACGGGAGAGACACGCAGTATTTT. Translation: CASSSPRDGRDTQYF.

The chain recombines TRBV7-6 with TRBJ2-5; D is perhaps TRBD1 (7 bases). Looked up from germline, CDR1 is SGHVS and CDR2 is FNYEAQ. The CDR3 runs to 13 residues. V dropped 8 bases and J dropped 0 bases, with 10 bases sitting between them. CDR3 protein: CASAGQHQETQYF. CDR3 nucleotide sequence: TGTGCCAGCGCGGGACAGCACCAAGAGACCCAGTACTTC.

Judged by abundance, this clone is medium-sized. V and J are TRBV10-3 and TRBJ2-3, with TRBD2 as a possible D gene (6 bases). The CDR3 sequence is 14 residues long. V lost 7 bases and J lost 2, with 13 bases in between. The germline CDR1 and CDR2 sequences are ENHRY and SYGVKD. The CDR3 DNA is TGTGCCATCATGGCCGGGAGAGACACAGATACGCAGTATTTT. Protein product: CAIMAGRDTDTQYF.

Turning to this clone: This may be a read error: a much more frequent sequence differs by one nucleotide. The chain combines TRBV4-2 with TRBJ2-5; 12 bases align to TRBD2. Germline V CDR1 and CDR2: LGHNA, YNFKEQ. The CDR3 has 15 residues. Trimming at V came to 4 bases and at J to 2 bases, leaving 2 bases not matched to a gene. CDR3 loop: CASSPGTSGQETQYF. The CDR3 DNA sequence: TGTGCCAGCAGCCCCGGGACTAGCGGGCAAGAGACCCAGTACTTC.

This clone appeared a few times. The V and J genes are TRBV30 and TRBJ1-4; unclear D gene. V dropped 4 bases and J dropped 6 bases, with 12 bases sitting between them. The CDR3 totals 13 residues. Germline CDR1 is GTSNPN and CDR2 is SVGIG (reference sequence). The CDR3 is CAWIGGDHEKLFF. The DNA for the CDR3 is TGTGCCTGGATAGGAGGAGATCATGAAAAACTGTTTTTT.

The chain carries TRBV5-1 and TRBJ1-3, with 9 bases that match TRBD1. J lost 0 bases, V lost 6 bases, and 7 bases had no gene match. The CDR3 is 16 residues long. Germline loops: CDR1 SGHRS, CDR2 YFSETQ. The DNA of the CDR3 is TGCGCCAGCAATGTGGGACAGGGCAACTCTGGAAACACCATATATTTT. Residues: CASNVGQGNSGNTIYF. The whole variable domain, filled in from reference TRBV5-1 and TRBJ1-3, reads KAGVTQTPRYLIKTRGQQVTLSCSPISGHRSVSWYQQTPGQGLQFLFEYFSETQRNKGNFPGRFSGRQFSNSRSEMNVSTLELGDSALYLCASNVGQGNSGNTIYFGEGSWLTVV.

This clone was detected only a few times. V gene TRBV29-1 combines with J gene TRBJ2-5; TRBD2 agrees at 9 bases. Trimming removed 5 bases from V and 1 base from J; junction bases left unmatched: 5. CDR1 is SQVTM, CDR2 ANQGSEA, per germline. The CDR3 extends over 14 amino acids. CDR3 amino acids: CSVKAGGGQETQYF. Here the CDR3 DNA reads TGCAGCGTTAAGGCGGGAGGGGGCCAAGAGACCCAGTACTTC. Filled out from reference TRBV29-1 and TRBJ2-5, the complete variable domain reads SAVISQKPSRDICQRGTSLTIQCQVDSQVTMMFWYRQQPGQSLTLIATANQGSEATYESGFVIDKFPISRPNLTFSTLTVSNMSPEDSSIYLCSVKAGGGQETQYFGPGTRLLVL.

The J gene is TRBJ2-1, the V gene TRBV30; 7 bases are shared with TRBD1. Looked up from germline, CDR1 is GTSNPN and CDR2 is SVGIG (reference sequence). This CDR3 has 18 amino acids. V lost 5 bases, J lost 5 bases, and 21 bases stayed unmatched. CDR3 nucleotides: TGTGCCTGGGGCCTGGGACAGAAGAGCGTCCATTGGGACAATGAGCAGTTCTTC. This codes for CAWGLGQKSVHWDNEQFF.

The sample holds a few counts of this clone. This chain uses TRBV30 with TRBJ1-2, with D possibly matching TRBD1 (5 bases). This CDR3 has 13 residues. Trimming took off 1 base at V and 5 bases at J, with 11 bases between the two ends. Germline V gives CDR1 GTSNPN, CDR2 SVGIG (reference sequence). CDR3 residues: CAWSGGVVYGYTF. The CDR3 DNA reads as TGTGCCTGGAGTGGAGGGGTGGTGTATGGCTACACCTTC.

This chain joins TRBV6-5 and TRBJ2-5, with 7 positions matching TRBD2. This CDR3 has 13 amino acids. J lost 9 bases, V lost 2 bases, and 6 bases had no gene match. Germline values: CDR1 MNHEY, CDR2 SVGAGI. CDR3 in DNA: TGTGCCAGCAGTTACAGCGGGGCGGGGGCCCAGTACTTC. Translation: CASSYSGAGAQYF.

The table lists this clone with many counts. Here the CDR3 DNA reads TGTGCCACCAGCAGAGATTCTGGAGGGAGGATCGCAGATACGCAGTATTTT. Its protein is CATSRDSGGRIADTQYF. V gene TRBV15 combines with J gene TRBJ2-3, with D perhaps TRBD2 (6 bases). CDR1 LNHNV and CDR2 YYDKDF come from the germline V gene (reference sequence). The germline V and J ends were trimmed by 0 bases and 4 bases, with 17 bases remaining between them. This CDR3 contains 17 residues. The whole variable domain, filled in from reference TRBV15 and TRBJ2-3, reads DAMVIQNPRYQVTQFGKPVTLSCSQTLNHNVMYWYQQKSSQAPKLLFHYYDKDFNNEADTPDNFQSRRPNTSFCFLDIRSPGLGDTAMYLCATSRDSGGRIADTQYFGPGTRLTVL.

The chain is built from TRBV5-4 and TRBJ1-1, with a weak D call TRBD1 (5 bases). There are 13 residues in the CDR3. CDR1 SGHNT and CDR2 YYREEE come from the germline V gene (reference sequence). Trimming removed 4 bases at V and 4 bases at J, with 11 bases between. CDR3 amino acids: CASSVRGGTEAFF. The CDR3, as DNA: TGTGCCAGCAGCGTAAGGGGAGGCACTGAAGCTTTCTTT.

This sequence joins TRBV30 and TRBJ1-1; 9 bases match TRBD1. The CDR3 spans 14 residues. Germline values: CDR1 GTSNPN, CDR2 SVGIG (reference sequence). The trim removed 5 bases at V and 5 bases at J, leaving 9 bases unmatched. The CDR3 spells CAWGRGQGRTEAFF. The CDR3 DNA reads TGTGCCTGGGGACGGGGACAGGGAAGGACTGAAGCTTTCTTT.

Comments on this clone: Likely a read error: the CDR3 ends without its conserved phenylalanine or tryptophan. The DNA is omitted, as the CDR3 cannot be located on it reliably, and the CDR3 follows TCRdb's listing. The chain employs TRBV7-2 and TRBJ2-7; the table names TRBD2, a call not compared with the DNA. The CDR3 region is 13 residues in length, termini included. The germline V gene encodes CDR1 SGHTA and CDR2 FQGNSA. The CDR3 spells CASSLMEGGPRSL.